One and the same sample provided the 24 T cell receptor beta chains below, sequenced in a study of control samples from healthy donors and cancer patients (dated by TCRdb to the early 2020s). Library generation was performed with the immunoSEQ multiplex PCR assay. The clones in this table, taken by TCRdb from immuneACCESS, are in-frame only. Not every clone is retained; where verified, under half of the shortfall comes from an unresolved V gene, and the cause of the rest is unknown. The sample data list fewer than 85,000 clones, and roughly 89% of these were observed just once. The ten biggest clones cover more than 15% of the sample. What was sequenced was blood. The receptor set was obtained from a man younger than 40 in good health.

This chain joins TRBV6-5 and TRBJ2-7; D unresolved. Trimming pared 5 bases from V and 2 bases from J, leaving 13 bases between. The CDR3 is made up of 14 amino acids. Germline CDR1 and CDR2: MNHEY and SVGAGI. CDR3 sequence: CASSPDGYTYEQYF. In DNA, the CDR3 is TGTGCCAGCAGTCCGGACGGATATACCTACGAGCAGTACTTC.

The chain carries TRBV7-9 and TRBJ1-1, with D possibly being TRBD1 (5 bases). The CDR3 has 17 residues. With 1 base removed from V and 0 bases from J, the gap between germline ends came to 15 bases. Germline-derived CDR1 and CDR2 are SEHNR and FQNEAQ (reference sequence). The CDR3: CASSLGSIGRVNTEAFF. The CDR3 bases are TGTGCCAGCAGCTTAGGTTCCATTGGCAGGGTGAACACTGAAGCTTTCTTT. Together with reference TRBV7-9 and TRBJ1-1, the CDR3 gives the full variable domain: DTGVSQNPRHKITKRGQNVTFRCDPISEHNRLYWYRQTLGQGPEFLTYFQNEAQLEKSRLLSDRFSAERPKGSFSTLEIQRTEQGDSAMYLCASSLGSIGRVNTEAFFGQGTRLTVV.

The gene calls are TRBV10-3 and TRBJ1-1; D is undetermined. The CDR3 has 12 amino acids. The germline V gene encodes CDR1 ENHRY and CDR2 SYGVKD. The V end was cut by 2 bases, the J end by 4 bases, with 5 bases between. The CDR3 DNA reads TGTGCCATCAGTGAGGGATTCACTGAAGCTTTCTTT. It translates to CAISEGFTEAFF.

This chain links TRBV9 with TRBJ1-3; 11 bases align to TRBD1. Trimming took 4 bases from V and 0 from J; bases not matched to a gene: 12. The CDR3 is 19 amino acids. Germline V gene data show CDR1 as SGDLS and CDR2 as YYNGEE. CDR3 in DNA: TGTGCCAGCAGCCCCCGGGACAGGGGGTTTCCTCTCTCTGGAAACACCATATATTTT. This sequence encodes CASSPRDRGFPLSGNTIYF.

This clone was seen once. This rearrangement joins TRBV5-1 to TRBJ1-5; D may be TRBD1 (6 bases). Germline V gene data show CDR1 as SGHRS and CDR2 as YFSETQ. The CDR3 contains 15 residues. Trimming pared 2 bases from V and 0 bases from J, leaving 9 bases between. CDR3 in DNA: TGCGCCAGCAGCTTACAGGGCTATAGCAATCAGCCCCAGCATTTT. Translation gives CASSLQGYSNQPQHF.

V usage is TRBV7-9 and J usage is TRBJ1-4; no firm D call. CDR1 and CDR2 (germline): SEHNR, FQNEAQ (reference sequence). Trimming took off 4 bases at V and 8 bases at J, with 8 bases between the two ends. The CDR3 extends over 12 amino acids. The CDR3 loop reads CASSWAEEKLFF. In DNA, the CDR3 is TGTGCCAGCAGCTGGGCAGAGGAAAAACTGTTTTTT.

V usage is TRBV5-1 and J usage is TRBJ2-7; no reliable D call. The CDR3 consists of 11 residues. Trimming took 5 bases from V and 6 from J, leaving 9 bases between them. Per the germline V gene, CDR1 is SGHRS and CDR2 is YFSETQ. The CDR3 DNA reads TGCGCCAGCAGTTATTCGACCGAGCAGTACTTC. Its protein product is CASSYSTEQYF.

This chain connects TRBV27 to TRBJ1-1, with a possible D match to TRBD1 (5 bases). Between the trimmed V and J ends, which lost 5 bases and 6 bases, there was a span of 13 bases. From germline, CDR1 is MNHEY and CDR2 SMNVEV (reference sequence). There are 13 residues in the CDR3. The CDR3 bases are TGTGCCAGCAGTCCCCAGGGAGGACCTGAAGCTTTCTTT. This gives the protein CASSPQGGPEAFF.

The chain links TRBV28 to TRBJ1-2; a possible D gene is TRBD1 (5 bases). The V gene's germline CDR1 is MDHEN and CDR2 SYDVKM. Trimming took 6 bases from V and 4 from J, leaving 18 bases between them. The CDR3 totals 15 residues. CDR3 region: CASRDGGYRRYGYTF. The DNA of the CDR3 is TGTGCCAGCAGGGATGGGGGATACAGGCGCTATGGCTACACCTTC.

V usage is TRBV28 and J usage is TRBJ1-3; D is possibly TRBD1 (5 bases). V lost 5 bases and J 2 bases, leaving 7 bases between the germline ends. From germline, CDR1 is MDHEN and CDR2 SYDVKM. The CDR3 spans 13 residues. The CDR3 nucleotides read TGTGCCAGCAGTGTAGGGGCTGGAAACACCATATATTTT. Its protein product is CASSVGAGNTIYF.

The chain joins TRBV6-6 to TRBJ1-2; D may be TRBD1 (6 bases). This CDR3 has 13 residues. Trimming stripped 4 bases from V and 8 bases from J, with 14 bases between. CDR1 is MNHNY and CDR2 is SVGAGI in the germline V gene (reference sequence). The CDR3 nucleotides read TGTGCCAGCAGTTCCGGGACACAGAGGGGCTACACCTTC. This encodes CASSSGTQRGYTF.

J is TRBJ2-1 and V is TRBV19, with TRBD1 matching 7 bases. CDR1 and CDR2 (germline): LNHDA, SQIVND (reference sequence). J gave up 7 bases and V 4 bases, and 10 bases lay outside the gene matches. This CDR3 comprises 15 residues. CDR3 nucleotide sequence: TGTGCCAGTAGTAGCCACCCCGACAGGGCGAATGAGCAGTTCTTC. It specifies CASSSHPDRANEQFF.

The chain has TRBV5-4 and TRBJ2-3, with unresolved D. Trimming shortened V by 4 bases and J by 11 bases, and 14 bases separated the two germline ends. The germline gives CDR1 SGHNT, CDR2 YYREEE (reference sequence). The CDR3 consists of 12 residues. In DNA form, the CDR3 reads TGTGCCAGCAGCCCCCGAGATCAATTGCAGTATTTT. Protein: CASSPRDQLQYF.

The J gene is TRBJ1-6, the V gene TRBV11-1, with D hard to call. This CDR3 is 14 amino acids long. With 1 base removed from V and 9 bases from J, the gap between germline ends came to 10 bases. Per germline, CDR1 SGHAT and CDR2 FQDESV (reference sequence). This chain's CDR3 is CASSLVGVTSPLHF. Written as DNA, the CDR3 is TGTGCCAGCAGCTTAGTCGGGGTCACTTCACCCCTCCACTTT.

The rearrangement uses TRBV9 and TRBJ1-2, with D perhaps TRBD1 (5 bases). The CDR3 consists of 14 residues. The germline V and J ends were trimmed by 4 bases and 3 bases, with 13 bases remaining between them. CDR1 is SGDLS and CDR2 is YYNGEE in the germline V gene. DNA for the CDR3: TGTGCCAGCAGCCCTCGACAGACACACTATGGCTACACCTTC. As protein: CASSPRQTHYGYTF.

The chain couples TRBV7-9 to TRBJ2-7; possibly TRBD2 for D (5 bases). CDR1 and CDR2 (germline): SEHNR, FQNEAQ (reference sequence). V lost 5 bases to trimming and J lost 2 bases, with 10 bases between them. There are 13 residues in the CDR3. CDR3 in DNA: TGTGCCAGCAGCCCCGGACTTACCTACGAGCAGTACTTC. This translates into CASSPGLTYEQYF.

J is TRBJ2-5 and V is TRBV5-1; D is possibly TRBD2 (7 bases). V lost 1 base to trimming and J lost 4 bases, with 17 bases between them. The CDR3 loop spans 16 amino acids. CDR1 SGHRS and CDR2 YFSETQ come from the germline V gene. This chain's CDR3 is CASSLLGGGPPETQYF. CDR3 DNA sequence: TGCGCCAGCAGCTTGTTGGGGGGGGGCCCCCCAGAGACCCAGTACTTC.

V gene TRBV5-4 combines with J gene TRBJ2-7; TRBD2 matches at 8 bases. There are 16 residues in the CDR3. The V gene end was trimmed by 3 bases and the J gene end by 5 bases; junction bases not matched to a gene: 13. Germline V gene sequence: CDR1 SGHNT, CDR2 YYREEE (reference sequence). In DNA, the CDR3 is TGTGCCAGCAGCTCGCGCGAACCCCGGGGGGGTAACGAGCAGTACTTC. The encoded protein is CASSSREPRGGNEQYF.

The chain employs TRBV28 and TRBJ1-2, with D unresolved. Germline-derived CDR1 and CDR2 are MDHEN and SYDVKM. The V gene lost 8 bases and the J gene lost 2 bases, with 9 bases spanning the gap. The CDR3 consists of 12 residues. In nucleotides, the CDR3 is TGTGCCAGCTTATCCGGGAACTATGGCTACACCTTC. As protein: CASLSGNYGYTF.

This clone has only a few counts. CDR3 amino acids: CASKPGGTGVNTIYF. For the CDR3, the DNA is TGTGCCAGCAAGCCCGGGGGGACAGGGGTTAACACCATATATTTT. This chain links TRBV7-2 with TRBJ1-3, with 10 positions matching TRBD1. The germline V gene has CDR1 SGHTA and CDR2 FQGNSA. The V gene end was trimmed by 7 bases and the J gene end by 7 bases; junction bases not matched to a gene: 10. The CDR3 is 15 amino acids.

The rearrangement links TRBV19 to TRBJ1-6; 9 nucleotides agree with TRBD1. Germline CDR1 LNHDA, CDR2 SQIVND (reference sequence). This CDR3 region has 16 residues. Trimming cost V 3 bases and J 5 bases; bases outside gene matches: 5. In DNA, the CDR3 is TGTGCCAGTAGTATTCTCGGGACAGGGAATAATTCACCCCTCCACTTT. This encodes CASSILGTGNNSPLHF.

The V and J genes are TRBV11-2 and TRBJ2-1; perhaps TRBD1 as D (6 bases). Per the germline V gene, CDR1 is SGHAT and CDR2 is FQNNGV. The CDR3 totals 13 residues. V was pared by 5 bases and J by 7 bases, with 12 bases between. In DNA, the CDR3 is TGTGCCAGCAGCGTACAACAGGGAAATGAGCAGTTCTTC. Protein: CASSVQQGNEQFF.

This chain uses TRBV19 with TRBJ1-2, with no clear D. V gave up 1 base and J gave up 8 bases, with 8 bases separating them. This CDR3 comprises 12 residues. Germline CDR1 and CDR2: LNHDA and SQIVND (reference sequence). CDR3 residues: CASSIGRRGYTF. The CDR3 coding sequence is TGTGCCAGTAGTATAGGACGTCGGGGCTACACCTTC.

This chain connects TRBV5-1 to TRBJ2-3, with 8 bases lining up with TRBD2. With V trimmed by 7 bases and J by 1 base, 5 bases remained unmatched. This CDR3 is 14 amino acids long. The germline V gene has CDR1 SGHRS and CDR2 YFSETQ. In DNA, the CDR3 is TGCGCCAGCGGCGGGGGGAGGGGCACAGATACGCAGTATTTT. Translating gives CASGGGRGTDTQYF.